This T cell receptor (beta chain) derives from a study of blood T cell repertoires in COVID-19. Study summary: Acute-phase and convalescent COVID-19 samples originated in the United States, Italy and Spain.

The CDR3 runs to 17 residues. CDR1 and CDR2 from the germline V gene are SGHTA and FQGNSA. After removal of 5 bases from V and 5 bases from J, the junction contained 6 bases not matched to a gene. Original methodology: The assay estimated nucleated cells by amplifying reference gene primers. Repertoires were generated with immunoSEQ multiplex PCR, while TCRdb's copy carries only in-frame clones and drops some. The V and J calls and clone size were taken over from that table, and D and trimming were inferred from the DNA. Altogether around 140,000 clones are present, around 89% being singletons, with the ten largest covering 2.5% to 3%.

Sample: peripheral blood. The chain recombines TRBV7-2 with TRBJ2-2; 15 nucleotides agree with TRBD2. The sequence was collected from a man aged 55-75 years with active or convalescent COVID-19. The CDR3 DNA reads as TGTGCCAGCAGCGTAGGACTAGCGGGAGGGTCAACCGGGGAGCTGTTTTTT. Its translation is CASSVGLAGGSTGELFF.